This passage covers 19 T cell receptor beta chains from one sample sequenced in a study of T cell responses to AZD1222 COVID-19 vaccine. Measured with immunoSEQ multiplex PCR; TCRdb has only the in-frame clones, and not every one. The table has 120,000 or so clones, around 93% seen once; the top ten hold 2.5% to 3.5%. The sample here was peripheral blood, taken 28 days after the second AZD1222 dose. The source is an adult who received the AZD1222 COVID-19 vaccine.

CDR3 in DNA: TGTGCCAGTAGTATTACGAGGCAGGGGACCACAGATACGCAGTATTTT. Its protein product is CASSITRQGTTDTQYF. The rearrangement uses TRBV19 and TRBJ2-3, with D possibly being TRBD1 (6 bases). The V and J ends lost 3 bases and 2 bases respectively, with 15 bases between them. The V gene's germline CDR1 is LNHDA and CDR2 SQIVND (reference sequence). The CDR3 totals 16 residues.

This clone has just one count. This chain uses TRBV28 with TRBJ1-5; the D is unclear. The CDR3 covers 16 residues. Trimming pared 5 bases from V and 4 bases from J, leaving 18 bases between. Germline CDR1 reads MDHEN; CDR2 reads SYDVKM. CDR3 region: CASSRPTRGQNQPQHF. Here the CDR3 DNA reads TGTGCCAGCAGTCGGCCGACCCGAGGCCAAAATCAGCCCCAGCATTTT.

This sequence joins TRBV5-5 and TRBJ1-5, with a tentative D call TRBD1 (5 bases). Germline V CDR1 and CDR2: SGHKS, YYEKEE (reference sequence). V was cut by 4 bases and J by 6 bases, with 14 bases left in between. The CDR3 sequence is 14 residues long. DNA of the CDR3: TGTGCCAGCAGCACCTTTGCCGGGGGTCAGCCCCAGCATTTT. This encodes CASSTFAGGQPQHF.

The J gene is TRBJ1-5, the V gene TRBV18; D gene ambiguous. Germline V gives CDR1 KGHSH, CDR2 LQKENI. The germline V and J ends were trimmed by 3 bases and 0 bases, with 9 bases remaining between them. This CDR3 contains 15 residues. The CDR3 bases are TGTGCCAGCTCACCCACAAGCTATAGCAATCAGCCCCAGCATTTT. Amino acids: CASSPTSYSNQPQHF.

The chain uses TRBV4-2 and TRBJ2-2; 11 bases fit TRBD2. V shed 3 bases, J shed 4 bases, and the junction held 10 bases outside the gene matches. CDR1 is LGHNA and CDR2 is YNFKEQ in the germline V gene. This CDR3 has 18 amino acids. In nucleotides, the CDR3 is TGTGCCAGCAGCCATCAACTAGCGGGAGAAGGAAGCACCGGGGAGCTGTTTTTT. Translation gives CASSHQLAGEGSTGELFF.

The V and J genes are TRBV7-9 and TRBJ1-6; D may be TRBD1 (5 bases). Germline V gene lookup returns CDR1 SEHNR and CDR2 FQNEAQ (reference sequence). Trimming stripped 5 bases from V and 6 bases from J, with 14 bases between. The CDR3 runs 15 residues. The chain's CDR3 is CASSVDTILNSPLHF. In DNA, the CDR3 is TGTGCCAGCAGCGTGGACACTATTCTTAATTCACCCCTCCACTTT.

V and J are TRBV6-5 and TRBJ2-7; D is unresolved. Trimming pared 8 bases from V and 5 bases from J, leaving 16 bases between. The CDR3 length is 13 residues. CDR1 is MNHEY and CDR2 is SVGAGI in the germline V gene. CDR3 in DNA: TGTGCCAGCCAAAAGCGCCGGTGGGACGAGCAGTACTTC. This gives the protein CASQKRRWDEQYF.

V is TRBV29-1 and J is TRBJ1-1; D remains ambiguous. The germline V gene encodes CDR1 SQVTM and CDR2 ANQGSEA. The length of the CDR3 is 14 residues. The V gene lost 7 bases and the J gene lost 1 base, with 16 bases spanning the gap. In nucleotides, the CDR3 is TGCAGCGCCCTAACAAGGTCCGGGAACACTGAAGCTTTCTTT. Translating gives CSALTRSGNTEAFF.

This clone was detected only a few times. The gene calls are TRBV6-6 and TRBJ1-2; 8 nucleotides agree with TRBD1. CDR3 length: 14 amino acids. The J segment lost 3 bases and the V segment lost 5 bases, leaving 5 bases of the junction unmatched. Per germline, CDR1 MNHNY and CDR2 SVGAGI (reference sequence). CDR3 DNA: TGTGCCAGCAGTCATCGGACAGGGCACTATGGCTACACCTTC. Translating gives CASSHRTGHYGYTF.

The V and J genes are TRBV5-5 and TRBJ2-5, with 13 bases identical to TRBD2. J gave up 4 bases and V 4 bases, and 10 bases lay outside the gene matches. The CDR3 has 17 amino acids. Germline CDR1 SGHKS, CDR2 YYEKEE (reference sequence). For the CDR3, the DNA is TGTGCCAGCAGCAACGCAGCAGGACTAGCGGGAGTAGAGACCCAGTACTTC. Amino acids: CASSNAAGLAGVETQYF.

The CDR3 region is CASVRGGSGDYNEQFF. The CDR3 DNA sequence: TGCGCCAGTGTCCGAGGGGGGAGCGGGGATTACAATGAGCAGTTCTTC. The chain has TRBV5-1 and TRBJ2-1; D may be TRBD2 (7 bases). Trimming removed 8 bases at V and 4 bases at J, with 22 bases between. CDR3 length equals 16 residues. Germline CDR1 and CDR2: SGHRS and YFSETQ. Combining the CDR3 with reference TRBV5-1 and TRBJ2-1 gives the whole variable domain KAGVTQTPRYLIKTRGQQVTLSCSPISGHRSVSWYQQTPGQGLQFLFEYFSETQRNKGNFPGRFSGRQFSNSRSEMNVSTLELGDSALYLCASVRGGSGDYNEQFFGPGTRLTVL.

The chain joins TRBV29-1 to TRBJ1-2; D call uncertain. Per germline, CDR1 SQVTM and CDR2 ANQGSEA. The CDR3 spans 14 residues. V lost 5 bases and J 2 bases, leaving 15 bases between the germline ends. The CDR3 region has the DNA TGCAGCGTTAGGACTCGTCGGGGAAACTATGGCTACACCTTC. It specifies CSVRTRRGNYGYTF. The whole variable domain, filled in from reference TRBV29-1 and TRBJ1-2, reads SAVISQKPSRDICQRGTSLTIQCQVDSQVTMMFWYRQQPGQSLTLIATANQGSEATYESGFVIDKFPISRPNLTFSTLTVSNMSPEDSSIYLCSVRTRRGNYGYTFGSGTRLTVV.

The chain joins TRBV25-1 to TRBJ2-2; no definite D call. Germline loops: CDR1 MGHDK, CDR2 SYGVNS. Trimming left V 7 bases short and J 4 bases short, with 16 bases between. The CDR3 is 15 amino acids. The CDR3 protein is CASTRGVTFTGELFF. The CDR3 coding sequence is TGTGCCAGCACCCGCGGAGTTACGTTCACCGGGGAGCTGTTTTTT.

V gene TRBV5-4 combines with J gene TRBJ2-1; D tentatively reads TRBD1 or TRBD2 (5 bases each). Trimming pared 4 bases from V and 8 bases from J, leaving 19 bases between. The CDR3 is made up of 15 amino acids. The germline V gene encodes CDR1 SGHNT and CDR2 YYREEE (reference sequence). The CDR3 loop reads CASSTSGSRGDEQFF. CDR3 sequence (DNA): TGTGCCAGCAGCACGTCCGGGTCTCGGGGCGATGAGCAGTTCTTC.

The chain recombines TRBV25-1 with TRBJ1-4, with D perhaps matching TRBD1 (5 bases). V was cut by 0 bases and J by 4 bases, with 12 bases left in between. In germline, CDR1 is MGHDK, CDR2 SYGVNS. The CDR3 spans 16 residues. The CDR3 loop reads CASSEYMGLHNEKLFF. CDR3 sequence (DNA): TGTGCCAGCAGTGAATACATGGGACTACATAATGAAAAACTGTTTTTT. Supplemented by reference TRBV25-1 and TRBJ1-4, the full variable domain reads EADIYQTPRYLVIGTGKKITLECSQTMGHDKMYWYQQDPGMELHLIHYSYGVNSTEKGDLSSESTVSRIRTEHFPLTLESARPSHTSQYLCASSEYMGLHNEKLFFGSGTQLSVL.

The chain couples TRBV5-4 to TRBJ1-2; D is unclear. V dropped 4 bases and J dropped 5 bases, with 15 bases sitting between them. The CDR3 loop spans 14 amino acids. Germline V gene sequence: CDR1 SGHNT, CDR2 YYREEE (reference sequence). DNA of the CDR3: TGTGCCAGCAGCCCCTCGGGAGAGGTATATGGCTACACCTTC. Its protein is CASSPSGEVYGYTF. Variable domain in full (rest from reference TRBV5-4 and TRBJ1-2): ETGVTQSPTHLIKTRGQQVTLRCSSQSGHNTVSWYQQALGQGPQFIFQYYREEENGRGNFPPRFSGLQFPNYSSELNVNALELDDSALYLCASSPSGEVYGYTFGSGTRLTVV.

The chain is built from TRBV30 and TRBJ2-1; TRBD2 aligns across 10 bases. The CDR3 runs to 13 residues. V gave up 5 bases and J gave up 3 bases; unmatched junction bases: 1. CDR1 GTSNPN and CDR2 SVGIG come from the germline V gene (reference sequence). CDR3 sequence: CAWASGSYNEQFF. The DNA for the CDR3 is TGTGCCTGGGCTAGCGGGAGCTACAATGAGCAGTTCTTC.

The CDR3 DNA reads as TGTGCCAGCAGCCCCTGGACGGGGAACACTGAAGCTTTCTTT. Translating it yields CASSPWTGNTEAFF. This chain links TRBV9 with TRBJ1-1; D not certain. Germline V gene data show CDR1 as SGDLS and CDR2 as YYNGEE. This CDR3 has 14 residues. Trimming took off 4 bases at V and 1 base at J, with 11 bases between the two ends.

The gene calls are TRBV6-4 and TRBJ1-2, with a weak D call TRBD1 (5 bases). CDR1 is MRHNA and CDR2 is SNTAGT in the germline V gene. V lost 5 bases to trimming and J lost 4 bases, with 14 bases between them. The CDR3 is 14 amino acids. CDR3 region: CASSYSTAGYGYTF. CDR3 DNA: TGTGCCAGCAGTTATTCGACAGCCGGCTATGGCTACACCTTC.